The 27 T cell receptor beta chains reported below all come from one sample, sequenced in a study of T cells after yellow fever vaccination. TCRdb re-analysed the 5' RACE reads in MiXCR, keeping a single row per CDR3 protein. Of 450,000 to 600,000 distinct CDR3 sequences listed, approximately 13% are singletons. This specimen was PBMCs, taken on the day of the yellow fever booster vaccination. Source of these receptors: a man between 25 and 39 years old who received the YFV17D yellow fever vaccine.

The rearrangement uses TRBV29-1 and TRBJ1-1, with D tentatively TRBD1 (5 bases). V was trimmed by 5 bases and J by 1 base, leaving 14 bases between them. Germline CDR1 is SQVTM and CDR2 is ANQGSEA. The CDR3 consists of 14 residues. Here the CDR3 DNA reads TGCAGCGTTCCCAAGGGGACCCAGAACACTGAAGCTTTCTTT. Its translation is CSVPKGTQNTEAFF.

This clonotype showed up just a few times. The CDR3: CASSYGERTEAFF. CDR3 sequence (DNA): TGTGCCAGCAGCTACGGGGAGAGGACTGAAGCTTTCTTT. V gene TRBV7-9 combines with J gene TRBJ1-1; D unclear. Deletions cut 4 bases from V and 5 bases from J, with 11 bases between. Germline CDR1 SEHNR, CDR2 FQNEAQ (reference sequence). The CDR3 is made up of 13 amino acids. Combining the CDR3 with reference TRBV7-9 and TRBJ1-1 gives the whole variable domain DTGVSQNPRHKITKRGQNVTFRCDPISEHNRLYWYRQTLGQGPEFLTYFQNEAQLEKSRLLSDRFSAERPKGSFSTLEIQRTEQGDSAMYLCASSYGERTEAFFGQGTRLTVV.

This clonotype showed up just a few times. The rearrangement joins TRBV28 to TRBJ2-5; 8 nucleotides line up with TRBD1. Germline CDR1 is MDHEN and CDR2 is SYDVKM. The CDR3 is made up of 16 amino acids. V dropped 5 bases and J dropped 0; count of bases not matched to a gene: 8. The CDR3 sequence is CASSPPGGLYQETQYF. DNA for the CDR3: TGTGCCAGCAGTCCCCCAGGGGGCCTTTACCAAGAGACCCAGTACTTC.

The CDR3 region has the DNA TGCGCCAGCAGCCAAGTGGACAGAAGCTCCTATAATTCACCCCTCCACTTT. Its protein product is CASSQVDRSSYNSPLHF. The genes are TRBV4-1 and TRBJ1-6, with a weak D call TRBD1 (6 bases). This CDR3 has 17 amino acids. V gave up 1 base and J gave up 0 bases, with 10 bases separating them. Germline CDR1 is MGHRA and CDR2 is YSYEKL.

This clonotype was detected only a few times. The chain uses TRBV14 and TRBJ1-6; possible D gene TRBD1, 6 bases. The CDR3 length is 15 residues. Germline CDR1 SGHDN, CDR2 FVKESK. The V end was cut by 3 bases, the J end by 10 bases, with 16 bases between. CDR3 DNA: TGTGCCAGCAGCCATCAATTAGGGGGAAGATCACCCCTCCACTTT. It codes for CASSHQLGGRSPLHF.

The chain couples TRBV5-1 to TRBJ2-3; a possible D gene is TRBD1 (6 bases). Looked up from germline, CDR1 is SGHRS and CDR2 is YFSETQ. V lost 4 bases to trimming and J lost 2 bases, with 17 bases between them. This CDR3 comprises 16 residues. The CDR3 coding sequence is TGCGCCAGCAGCCTAGGGCAGGGGAGCCCCACAGATACGCAGTATTTT. Its protein product is CASSLGQGSPTDTQYF. Combining the CDR3 with reference TRBV5-1 and TRBJ2-3 gives the whole variable domain KAGVTQTPRYLIKTRGQQVTLSCSPISGHRSVSWYQQTPGQGLQFLFEYFSETQRNKGNFPGRFSGRQFSNSRSEMNVSTLELGDSALYLCASSLGQGSPTDTQYFGPGTRLTVL.

This clonotype was observed many times. A read error may account for a junction end that differs from germline. The chain joins TRBV12-3 or TRBV12-4 to TRBJ2-7, with TRBD1 matching over 10 bases. The CDR3 spans 14 residues. CDR3 DNA: TGCGCCAGCAGCCCGACAGGGGGCCCATACGAGCAGTACTTC. Translated, it gives CASSPTGGPYEQYF.

This clonotype appeared a few times. The rearrangement links TRBV4-2 to TRBJ2-7; 8 bases are a match to TRBD1. The ends lost 2 bases at V and 0 bases at J; junction bases unmatched: 9. The V gene's germline CDR1 is LGHNA and CDR2 YNFKEQ. The CDR3 consists of 17 residues. The CDR3, as DNA: TGTGCCAGCAGCCAACGCCTAACAGGGGGTCTCTCCTACGAGCAGTACTTC. Amino acids: CASSQRLTGGLSYEQYF.

V is TRBV4-2 and J is TRBJ1-5; a weak D match, TRBD1 (5 bases). The ends were cut back, 4 bases at V and 5 bases at J, with 15 bases in the middle. There are 15 residues in the CDR3. Germline lookup yields CDR1 LGHNA and CDR2 YNFKEQ. The CDR3 region is CASSPDWLGDQPQHF. The CDR3 nucleotides read TGTGCCAGCAGCCCGGACTGGCTGGGGGATCAGCCCCAGCATTTT.

This clonotype was observed a handful of times. The V gene is TRBV29-1, the J gene TRBJ2-3; a weak D match, TRBD2 (5 bases). The V and J ends lost 4 bases and 5 bases respectively, with 13 bases between them. The CDR3 loop spans 13 amino acids. Germline CDR1 SQVTM, CDR2 ANQGSEA. CDR3 residues: CSVASLRVDTQYF. Here the CDR3 DNA reads TGCAGCGTTGCTAGTCTGCGGGTAGATACGCAGTATTTT.

This clonotype has only a few counts. This rearrangement joins TRBV25-1 to TRBJ2-7; the D gene is possibly TRBD1 (6 bases). The germline CDR1 and CDR2 sequences are MGHDK and SYGVNS. The CDR3 runs to 13 residues. V shed 9 bases and J shed 1 base, with 13 bases lying between them. The CDR3 here is CASGLQGSYEQYF. The CDR3 DNA reads as TGTGCCAGTGGCCTACAGGGATCCTACGAGCAGTACTTC.

In this sample, this clonotype turned up a few times. This rearrangement joins TRBV5-4 to TRBJ2-2; tentatively, D is TRBD2 (5 bases). CDR1 and CDR2 (germline): SGHNT, YYREEE (reference sequence). Trimming cost V 1 base and J 6 bases, with 13 bases left between them. The CDR3 is 15 amino acids. Here the CDR3 reads CASSLSLAEAGELFF. CDR3 DNA: TGTGCCAGCAGCTTGTCGCTAGCTGAGGCCGGGGAGCTGTTTTTT. The full variable domain, rest sourced from reference TRBV5-4 and TRBJ2-2, is ETGVTQSPTHLIKTRGQQVTLRCSSQSGHNTVSWYQQALGQGPQFIFQYYREEENGRGNFPPRFSGLQFPNYSSELNVNALELDDSALYLCASSLSLAEAGELFFGEGSRLTVL.

The V and J genes are TRBV10-2 and TRBJ1-5; perhaps TRBD1 as D (6 bases). The CDR3 has 14 amino acids. Germline loops: CDR1 WSHSY, CDR2 SAAADI. Trimming shortened V by 6 bases and J by 8 bases, and 17 bases separated the two germline ends. The CDR3 nucleotides read TGCGCCAGCAGCTATTCGGACAGTATGGAGCCCCAGCATTTT. It is translated as CASSYSDSMEPQHF.

This chain connects TRBV25-1 to TRBJ2-1, with TRBD2 as a possible D gene (5 bases). The CDR3 consists of 14 residues. The V gene lost 6 bases and the J gene lost 7 bases, with 16 bases spanning the gap. The germline V gene encodes CDR1 MGHDK and CDR2 SYGVNS. CDR3 DNA: TGTGCCAGCAGCACCGGACTGTCAGTGAATGAGCAGTTCTTC. As protein: CASSTGLSVNEQFF.

The chain is built from TRBV20-1 and TRBJ2-5, with D perhaps matching TRBD1 or TRBD2 (6 bases each). The CDR3 consists of 14 residues. The V end was cut by 1 base, the J end by 5 bases, with 14 bases between. From germline, CDR1 is DFQATT and CDR2 SNEGSKA (reference sequence). CDR3 in amino acids: CSARVGGRIETQYF. The CDR3 DNA is TGCAGTGCTAGAGTAGGGGGGCGAATCGAGACCCAGTACTTC.

This clonotype was counted many times. The rearrangement joins TRBV6-2 or TRBV6-3 to TRBJ2-1; 9 bases line up with TRBD2. The V gene end was trimmed by 6 bases and the J gene end by 8 bases; junction bases not matched to a gene: 20. The CDR3 length is 18 residues. Germline loops: CDR1 MNHEY, CDR2 SVGEGT. DNA for the CDR3: TGTGCCAGCAGCTGGGCAAGAGGTGCTAGCGGGAATGTCGATGAGCAGTTCTTC. Translating gives CASSWARGASGNVDEQFF.

This clonotype was found a few times. The chain combines TRBV5-1 with TRBJ2-7; unclear D gene. The CDR3 length is 15 residues. V dropped 0 bases and J dropped 3 bases, with 13 bases sitting between them. Germline CDR1 reads SGHRS; CDR2 reads YFSETQ. CDR3 bases: TGCGCCAGCAGCTTGGTGGGTAAGAGGAACTACGAGCAGTACTTC. Protein product: CASSLVGKRNYEQYF.

This clonotype was seen more than once but under ten times. The chain employs TRBV20-1 and TRBJ2-3, with 8 bases identical to TRBD1. CDR1 and CDR2 (germline): DFQATT, SNEGSKA (reference sequence). There are 14 residues in the CDR3. Unmatched junction bases numbered 10, after V lost 6 bases and J lost 5 bases. CDR3 sequence reads: CSAHQGAIEDTQYF. In DNA form, the CDR3 reads TGCAGTGCGCATCAGGGGGCGATCGAAGATACGCAGTATTTT.

This clonotype was detected only a few times. The V and J genes are TRBV20-1 and TRBJ2-5; TRBD1 matches 8 bases. The V segment lost 6 bases and the J segment 5 bases; nucleotides outside the gene matches: 5. The CDR3 loop spans 12 amino acids. Germline CDR1 DFQATT, CDR2 SNEGSKA (reference sequence). CDR3 coding DNA: TGCAGTGCACGGACAGGGAAGGAGACCCAGTACTTC. Protein sequence: CSARTGKETQYF.

This clonotype showed up just a few times. This chain uses TRBV28 with TRBJ2-3; D remains ambiguous. The CDR3 loop spans 13 amino acids. The germline CDR1 and CDR2 sequences are MDHEN and SYDVKM. V lost 3 bases and J 4 bases, leaving 8 bases between the germline ends. The CDR3 bases are TGTGCCAGCAGTTTCACTACCCCAGATACGCAGTATTTT. Its protein product is CASSFTTPDTQYF.

This chain connects TRBV5-4 to TRBJ1-1; perhaps TRBD1 as D (5 bases). Germline CDR1 reads SGHNT; CDR2 reads YYREEE (reference sequence). The V end lost 4 bases, the J end lost 0 bases, and 13 bases lay between the germline ends. CDR3 length equals 15 residues. Here the CDR3 reads CASSHRQNMNTEAFF. CDR3 in DNA: TGTGCCAGCAGCCACCGACAGAACATGAACACTGAAGCTTTCTTT.

The rearrangement uses TRBV25-1 and TRBJ1-1, with TRBD1 identical over 9 bases. Trimming cost V 6 bases and J 5 bases; bases outside gene matches: 19. Germline V gene sequence: CDR1 MGHDK, CDR2 SYGVNS. The CDR3 length is 18 residues. The CDR3 region is CASRRTTGGAVGGTEAFF. For the CDR3, the DNA is TGTGCCAGCAGGAGAACTACAGGGGGCGCGGTTGGAGGGACTGAAGCTTTCTTT.

The chain carries TRBV19 and TRBJ2-1; 7 nucleotides match TRBD2. V lost 8 bases, J lost 0 bases, and 4 bases stayed unmatched. This CDR3 is 14 amino acids long. Germline V gene sequence: CDR1 LNHDA, CDR2 SQIVND (reference sequence). The DNA for the CDR3 is TGTGCCAGTGCTAGCGGAGCCTCCTACAATGAGCAGTTCTTC. Its translation is CASASGASYNEQFF.

This clonotype was found a few times. The chain uses TRBV14 and TRBJ2-5, with 8 bases fitting TRBD2. Germline-derived CDR1 and CDR2 are SGHDN and FVKESK. The J segment lost 2 bases and the V segment lost 4 bases, leaving 12 bases of the junction unmatched. This CDR3 comprises 17 residues. The CDR3 DNA reads as TGTGCCAGCAGCCCCTCCCCCGGGACTAGTATGCAAGAGACCCAGTACTTC. This codes for CASSPSPGTSMQETQYF.

The V call is TRBV12-3 or TRBV12-4, the J call TRBJ1-1; unclear D gene. V was trimmed by 4 bases and J by 3 bases, leaving 12 bases between them. The CDR3 runs to 14 residues. CDR3 DNA sequence: TGTGCCAGCAGTTCTAAGGTCGGGGACACTGAAGCTTTCTTT. It encodes CASSSKVGDTEAFF.

The CDR3 reads CASKEPSVYEQYF. The CDR3 DNA reads TGTGCCAGCAAAGAGCCTAGCGTGTACGAGCAGTACTTC. The V and J genes are TRBV28 and TRBJ2-7; possible D gene TRBD2, 6 bases. CDR1 MDHEN and CDR2 SYDVKM come from the germline V gene. CDR3 length: 13 residues. The V gene lost 7 bases and the J gene lost 4 bases, with 14 bases spanning the gap.

In this sample, this clonotype turned up a few times. The chain combines TRBV9 with TRBJ1-3; D call uncertain. V lost 0 bases, J lost 2 bases, and 9 bases lay in between. The CDR3 consists of 15 residues. CDR1 and CDR2 from the germline V gene are SGDLS and YYNGEE. DNA of the CDR3: TGTGCCAGCAGCGTAGAAAGAGGAGCTGGAAACACCATATATTTT. As protein: CASSVERGAGNTIYF.